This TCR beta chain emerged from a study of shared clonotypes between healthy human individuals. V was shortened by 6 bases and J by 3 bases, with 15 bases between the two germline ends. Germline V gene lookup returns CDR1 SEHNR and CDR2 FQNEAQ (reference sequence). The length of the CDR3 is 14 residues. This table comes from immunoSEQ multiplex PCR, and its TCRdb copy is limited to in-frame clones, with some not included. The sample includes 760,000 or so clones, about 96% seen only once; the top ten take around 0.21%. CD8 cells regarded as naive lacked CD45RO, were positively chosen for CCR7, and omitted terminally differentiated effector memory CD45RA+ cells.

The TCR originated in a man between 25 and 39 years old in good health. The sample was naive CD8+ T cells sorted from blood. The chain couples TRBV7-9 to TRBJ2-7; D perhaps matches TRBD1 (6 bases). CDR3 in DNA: TGTGCCAGCAGGCCTCCGGGACAAAACTACGAGCAGTACTTC. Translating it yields CASRPPGQNYEQYF.